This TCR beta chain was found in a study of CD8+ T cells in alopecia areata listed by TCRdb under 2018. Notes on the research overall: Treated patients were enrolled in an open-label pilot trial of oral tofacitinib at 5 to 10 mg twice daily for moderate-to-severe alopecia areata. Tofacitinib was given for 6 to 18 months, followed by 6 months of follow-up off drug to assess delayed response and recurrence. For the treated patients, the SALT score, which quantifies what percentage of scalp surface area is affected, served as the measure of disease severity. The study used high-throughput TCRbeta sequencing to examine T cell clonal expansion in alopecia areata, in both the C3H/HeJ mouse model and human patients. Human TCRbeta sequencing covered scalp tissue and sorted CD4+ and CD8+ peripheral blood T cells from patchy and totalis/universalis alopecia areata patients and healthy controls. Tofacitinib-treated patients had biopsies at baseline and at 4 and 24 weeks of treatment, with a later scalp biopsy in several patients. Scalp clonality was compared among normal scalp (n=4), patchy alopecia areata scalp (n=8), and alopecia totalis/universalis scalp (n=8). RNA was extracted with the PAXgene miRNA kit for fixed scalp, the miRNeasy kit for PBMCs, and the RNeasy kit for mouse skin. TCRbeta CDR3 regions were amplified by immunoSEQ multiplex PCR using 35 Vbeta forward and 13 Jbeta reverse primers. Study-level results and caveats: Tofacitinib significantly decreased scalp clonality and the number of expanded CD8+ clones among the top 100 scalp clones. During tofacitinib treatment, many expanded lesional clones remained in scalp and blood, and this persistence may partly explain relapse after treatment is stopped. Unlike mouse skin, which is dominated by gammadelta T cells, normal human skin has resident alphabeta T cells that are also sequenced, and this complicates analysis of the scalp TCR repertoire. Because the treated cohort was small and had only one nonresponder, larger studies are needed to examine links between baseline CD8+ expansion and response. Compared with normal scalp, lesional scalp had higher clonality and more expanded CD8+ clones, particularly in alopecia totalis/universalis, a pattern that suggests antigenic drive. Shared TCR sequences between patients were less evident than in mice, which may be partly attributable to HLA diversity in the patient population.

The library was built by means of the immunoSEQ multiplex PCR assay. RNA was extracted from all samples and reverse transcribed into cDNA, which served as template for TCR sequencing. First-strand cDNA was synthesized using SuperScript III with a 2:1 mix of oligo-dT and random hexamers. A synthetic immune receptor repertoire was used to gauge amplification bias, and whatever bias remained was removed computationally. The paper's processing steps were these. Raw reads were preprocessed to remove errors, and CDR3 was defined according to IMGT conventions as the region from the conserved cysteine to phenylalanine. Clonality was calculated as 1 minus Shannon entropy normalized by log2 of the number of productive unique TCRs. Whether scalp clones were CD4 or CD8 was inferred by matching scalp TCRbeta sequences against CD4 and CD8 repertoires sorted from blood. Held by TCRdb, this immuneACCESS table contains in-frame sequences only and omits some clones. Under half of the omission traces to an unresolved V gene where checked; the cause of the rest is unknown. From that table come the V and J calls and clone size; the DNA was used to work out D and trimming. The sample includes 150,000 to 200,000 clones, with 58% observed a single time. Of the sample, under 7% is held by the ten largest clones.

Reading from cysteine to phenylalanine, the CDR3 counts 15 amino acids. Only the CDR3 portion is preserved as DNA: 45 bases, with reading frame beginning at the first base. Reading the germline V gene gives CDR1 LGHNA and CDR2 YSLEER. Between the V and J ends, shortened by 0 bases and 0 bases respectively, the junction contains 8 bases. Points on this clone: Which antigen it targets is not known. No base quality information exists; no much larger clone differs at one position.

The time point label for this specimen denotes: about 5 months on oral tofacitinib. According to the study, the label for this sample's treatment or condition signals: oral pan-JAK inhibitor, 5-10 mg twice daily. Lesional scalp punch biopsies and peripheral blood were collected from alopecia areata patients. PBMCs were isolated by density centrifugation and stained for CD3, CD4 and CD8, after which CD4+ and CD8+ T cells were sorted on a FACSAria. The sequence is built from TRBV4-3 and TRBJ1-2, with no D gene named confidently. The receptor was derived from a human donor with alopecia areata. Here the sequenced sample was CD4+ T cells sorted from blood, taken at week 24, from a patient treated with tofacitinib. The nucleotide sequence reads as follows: TGCGCCAGCAGCCAAGAGCATAGGGCTAACTATGGCTACACCTTC. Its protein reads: CASSQEHRANYGYTF.